This T cell receptor beta chain was retrieved from a study of a mutant IDH1 vaccine in newly diagnosed glioma. Study overall: Following radiotherapy alone, or alongside temozolomide cycles, vaccination was started after an interval of 4-6 weeks. Broader study findings: Vaccine-induced responses were seen in roughly 93% of patients, spanning several MHC alleles.

Repertoires were generated with immunoSEQ multiplex PCR, while TCRdb's copy carries only in-frame clones and drops some. The repertoire holds 25,000 to 30,000 clones, with roughly 84% as singletons. Documented time point: week 5, during vaccination. With topical imiquimod, each dose of the vaccine consisted of 300 ug of mutant IDH1 20-mer peptide. Concerning this clone: Its target is not known.

The V end was cut by 6 bases, the J end by 3 bases, with 14 bases between. This CDR3 region has 14 residues. Germline V gene lookup returns CDR1 SNHLY and CDR2 FYNNEI. The sequence was obtained from a man between 40 and 49 years old with glioma. Some clones in this sample may be carry-over from other donors' samples. Sequencing used PBMCs, obtained from a glioma patient whose treatment included an IDH1 peptide vaccine. The chain links TRBV2 to TRBJ1-2; the D gene is possibly TRBD1 (6 bases). The DNA of the CDR3 is TGTGCCAGCAGCCCGGGACAAGAACACTATGGCTACACCTTC. This translates into CASSPGQEHYGYTF.